The T cell receptor (beta chain) under discussion was sequenced for a study of cytomegalovirus exposure and HLA in healthy donors. The study ran its PCR with 60 Vbeta and 13 Jbeta primers. Profiling relied on immunoSEQ multiplex PCR, and the TCRdb table lists in-frame clones only, not all of them. The repertoire holds 130,000 to 150,000 clones, with almost 80% as singletons. CDR1 is SGHRS, CDR2 YFSETQ, per germline. The CDR3 is 16 residues long. The V segment lost 0 bases and the J segment 4 bases; nucleotides outside the gene matches: 8. The material sequenced was PBMCs. The chain has TRBV5-1 and TRBJ1-1; 8 bases are shared with TRBD1. The sequence came from a woman between 40 and 50 years old in good health and CMV-seropositive. Here the CDR3 DNA reads TGCGCCAGCAGCTTGGCCTATGGAACAGGGGGCACTGAAGCTTTCTTT. Its protein is CASSLAYGTGGTEAFF.